This T cell receptor (beta chain) was captured in a study of human T cells and chemical hapten exposure. About the research overall: Patch tests applied 0.01% DPC to the upper back, read at 6 days.

TCRdb recomputed calls from the RACE reads with MiXCR, one row per CDR3 protein. Counted here are fewer than 200,000 distinct CDR3 sequences, around 20% occurring once; the ten biggest clones make up under 7.5%. This CDR3 is built from 15 residues. From germline, CDR1 is KGHDR and CDR2 SFDVKD. Deletions cut 3 bases from V and 0 bases from J, with 7 bases between. Time point here: patch test 1, 2 weeks after DPC sensitization. Treatment in this sample: therapeutic diphenylcyclopropenone sensitization with weekly scalp DPC. Sequenced material: whole blood, taken in connection with sensitization to the hapten diphenylcyclopropenone (DPC). This clonotype was obtained from a woman in her fifties or sixties with alopecia areata. Some clones in this sample may be carry-over from other donors' samples. The rearrangement uses TRBV24-1 and TRBJ2-2, with D possibly matching TRBD1 (5 bases). The CDR3 region has the DNA TGTGCCACCAGTGATCCCAGGGCGAACACCGGGGAGCTGTTTTTT. The encoded protein is CATSDPRANTGELFF.